This T cell receptor (beta chain) was profiled in a study of regulatory T cells in long-lasting Graves disease. Through Arm-PCR of CDR3 regions and iRepertoire HTBI primers, TCR beta libraries were built. MiXCR, applied by TCRdb to the multiplex PCR reads, yields one record per CDR3 protein. The sample contains 350,000 to 500,000 distinct CDR3 sequences, 14% of which appear only once. Notes on the study in general: Persistent patients had more shared public clonotypes (about 2,800) than new patients (about 920).

Germline V gene sequence: CDR1 SGHAT, CDR2 FQNNGV. This CDR3 has 16 residues. The V and J ends lost 0 bases and 1 base, in that order; junction bases with no gene match: 4. This clonotype has ten or more counts. As yet, its antigen is unknown. Documented time point: newly diagnosed GD, antithyroid drugs for less than 3 months. There was RNA extracted from PBMCs, and the TCR library was made from it. These data were also filed under a second study, of T cells in Graves' hyperthyroidism and ophthalmopathy. That paper notes: It was considered stable Graves' hyperthyroidism when ophthalmopathy did not progress within 18 months. First-round RT-PCR with HTBI primers amplified the TCR CDR3 region.

This chain links TRBV11-2 with TRBJ2-7; 9 positions agree with TRBD1. The origin of this receptor is a woman aged 45 to 65 with Graves disease. The starting material was peripheral blood mononuclear cells (PBMCs), obtained at new diagnosis, from a patient treated with antithyroid drugs. The CDR3 DNA is TGTGCCAGCAGCTTAGATCGACAGGGGGGGTCCTACGAGCAGTACTTC. Translation gives CASSLDRQGGSYEQYF.